This T cell receptor (beta chain) was identified during a study of T cell repertoires in aging, cancer and after chemotherapy. Germline V gene data show CDR1 as LNHDA and CDR2 as SQIVND (reference sequence). This CDR3 is built from 14 residues. Amplification of TCR beta used genomic DNA extracted from peripheral blood. Rearranged V-D-J TRB sequences were amplified with a mixed TRB-A/B primer pool. TCRdb processed the multiplex PCR reads anew with MiXCR; each CDR3 protein has one entry. The sample lists 2,400 or so distinct CDR3 sequences; approximately 54% were seen once. V is TRBV19 and J is TRBJ1-4; 7 nucleotides align to TRBD1. The J call may be faulty, since TRBJ2-2 better matches the DNA end. The specimen sequenced was blood. This sequence was found in a human donor with a blood cancer. DNA of the CDR3: TGTGCCAGTAGTCTACAGGGGTGGGCCGGGGAGCTGTTTTTT. Its translation: CASSLQGWAGELFF.